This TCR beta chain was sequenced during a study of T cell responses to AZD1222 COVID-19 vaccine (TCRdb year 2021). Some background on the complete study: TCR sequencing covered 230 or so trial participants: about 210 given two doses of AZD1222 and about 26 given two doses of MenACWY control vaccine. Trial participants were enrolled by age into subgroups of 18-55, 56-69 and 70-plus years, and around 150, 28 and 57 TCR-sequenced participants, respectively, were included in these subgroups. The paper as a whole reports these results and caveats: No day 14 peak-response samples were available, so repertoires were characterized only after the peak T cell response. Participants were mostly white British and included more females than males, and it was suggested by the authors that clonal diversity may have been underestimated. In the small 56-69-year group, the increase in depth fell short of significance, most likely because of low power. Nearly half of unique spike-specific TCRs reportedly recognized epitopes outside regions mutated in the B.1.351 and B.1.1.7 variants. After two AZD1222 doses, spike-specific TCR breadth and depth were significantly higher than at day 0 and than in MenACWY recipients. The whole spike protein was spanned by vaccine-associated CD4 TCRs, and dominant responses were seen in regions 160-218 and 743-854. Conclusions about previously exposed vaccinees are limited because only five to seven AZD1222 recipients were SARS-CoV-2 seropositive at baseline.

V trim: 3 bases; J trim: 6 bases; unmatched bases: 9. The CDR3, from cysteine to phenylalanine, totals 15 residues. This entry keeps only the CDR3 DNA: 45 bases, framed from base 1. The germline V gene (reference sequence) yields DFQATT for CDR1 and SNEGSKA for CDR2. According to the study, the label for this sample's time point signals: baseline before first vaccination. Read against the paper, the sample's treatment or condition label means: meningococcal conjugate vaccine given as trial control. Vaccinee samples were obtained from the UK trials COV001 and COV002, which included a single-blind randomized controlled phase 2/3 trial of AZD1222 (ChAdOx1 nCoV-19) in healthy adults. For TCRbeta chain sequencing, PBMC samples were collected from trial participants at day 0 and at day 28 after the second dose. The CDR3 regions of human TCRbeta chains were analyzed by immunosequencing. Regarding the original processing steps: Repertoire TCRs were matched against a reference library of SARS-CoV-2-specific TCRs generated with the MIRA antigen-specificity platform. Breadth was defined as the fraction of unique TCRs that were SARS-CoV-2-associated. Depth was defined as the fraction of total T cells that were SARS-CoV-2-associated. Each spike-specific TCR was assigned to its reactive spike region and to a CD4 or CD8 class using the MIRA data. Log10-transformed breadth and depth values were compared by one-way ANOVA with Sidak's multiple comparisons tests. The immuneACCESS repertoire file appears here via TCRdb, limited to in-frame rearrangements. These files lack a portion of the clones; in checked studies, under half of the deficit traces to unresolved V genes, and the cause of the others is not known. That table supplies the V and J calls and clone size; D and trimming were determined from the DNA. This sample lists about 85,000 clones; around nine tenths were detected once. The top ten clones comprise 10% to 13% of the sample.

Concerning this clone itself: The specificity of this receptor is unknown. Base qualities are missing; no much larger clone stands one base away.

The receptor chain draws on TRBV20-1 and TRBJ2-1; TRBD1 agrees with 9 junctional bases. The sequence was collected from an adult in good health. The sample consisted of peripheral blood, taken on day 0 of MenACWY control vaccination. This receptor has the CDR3 CSASRTGGGRNEQFF. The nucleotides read TGCAGTGCTAGTAGAACAGGGGGCGGGCGCAATGAGCAGTTCTTC.